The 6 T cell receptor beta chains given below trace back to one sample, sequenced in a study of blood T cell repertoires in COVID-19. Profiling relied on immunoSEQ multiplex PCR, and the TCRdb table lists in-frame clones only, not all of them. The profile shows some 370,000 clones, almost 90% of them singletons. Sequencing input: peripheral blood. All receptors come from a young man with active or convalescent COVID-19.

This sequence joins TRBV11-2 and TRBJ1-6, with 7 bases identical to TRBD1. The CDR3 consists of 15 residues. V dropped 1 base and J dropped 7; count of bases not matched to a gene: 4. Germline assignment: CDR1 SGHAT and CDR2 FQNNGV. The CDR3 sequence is CASSLATGQNSPLHF. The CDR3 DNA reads TGTGCCAGCAGCTTAGCGACGGGACAGAATTCACCCCTCCACTTT.

CDR3 DNA: TGTGCCAGCAGCCACCCCGTAGGGGCTGGAAACACCATATATTTT. Translated: CASSHPVGAGNTIYF. The rearrangement uses TRBV4-2 and TRBJ1-3; D possibly corresponds to TRBD1 (5 bases). V lost 3 bases and J 2 bases, leaving 11 bases between the germline ends. Germline V CDR1 and CDR2: LGHNA, YNFKEQ. The CDR3 has 15 amino acids.

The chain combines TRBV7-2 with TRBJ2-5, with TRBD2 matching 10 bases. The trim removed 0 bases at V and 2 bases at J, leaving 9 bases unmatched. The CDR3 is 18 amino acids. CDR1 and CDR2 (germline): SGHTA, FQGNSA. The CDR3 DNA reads TGTGCCAGCAGCTTAGCGTATAGCGGGGGGCCCAAACAAGAGACCCAGTACTTC. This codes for CASSLAYSGGPKQETQYF.

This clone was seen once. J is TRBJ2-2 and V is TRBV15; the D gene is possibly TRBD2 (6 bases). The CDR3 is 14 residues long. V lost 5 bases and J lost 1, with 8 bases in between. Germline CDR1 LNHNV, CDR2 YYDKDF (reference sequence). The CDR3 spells CATSVGGNTGELFF. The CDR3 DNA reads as TGTGCCACCAGCGTGGGAGGGAACACCGGGGAGCTGTTTTTT.

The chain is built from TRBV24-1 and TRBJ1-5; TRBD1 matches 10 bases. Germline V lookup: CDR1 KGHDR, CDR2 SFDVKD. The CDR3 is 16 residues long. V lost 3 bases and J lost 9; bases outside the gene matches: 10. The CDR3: CATSDATGGPFGPQHF. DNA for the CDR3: TGTGCCACCAGTGATGCGACAGGGGGCCCTTTTGGGCCCCAGCATTTT.

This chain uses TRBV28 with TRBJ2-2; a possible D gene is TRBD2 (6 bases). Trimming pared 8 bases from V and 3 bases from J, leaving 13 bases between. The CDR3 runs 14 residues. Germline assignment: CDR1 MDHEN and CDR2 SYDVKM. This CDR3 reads CASLSGVDTGELFF. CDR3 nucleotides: TGTGCCAGCCTCTCGGGGGTGGACACCGGGGAGCTGTTTTTT.